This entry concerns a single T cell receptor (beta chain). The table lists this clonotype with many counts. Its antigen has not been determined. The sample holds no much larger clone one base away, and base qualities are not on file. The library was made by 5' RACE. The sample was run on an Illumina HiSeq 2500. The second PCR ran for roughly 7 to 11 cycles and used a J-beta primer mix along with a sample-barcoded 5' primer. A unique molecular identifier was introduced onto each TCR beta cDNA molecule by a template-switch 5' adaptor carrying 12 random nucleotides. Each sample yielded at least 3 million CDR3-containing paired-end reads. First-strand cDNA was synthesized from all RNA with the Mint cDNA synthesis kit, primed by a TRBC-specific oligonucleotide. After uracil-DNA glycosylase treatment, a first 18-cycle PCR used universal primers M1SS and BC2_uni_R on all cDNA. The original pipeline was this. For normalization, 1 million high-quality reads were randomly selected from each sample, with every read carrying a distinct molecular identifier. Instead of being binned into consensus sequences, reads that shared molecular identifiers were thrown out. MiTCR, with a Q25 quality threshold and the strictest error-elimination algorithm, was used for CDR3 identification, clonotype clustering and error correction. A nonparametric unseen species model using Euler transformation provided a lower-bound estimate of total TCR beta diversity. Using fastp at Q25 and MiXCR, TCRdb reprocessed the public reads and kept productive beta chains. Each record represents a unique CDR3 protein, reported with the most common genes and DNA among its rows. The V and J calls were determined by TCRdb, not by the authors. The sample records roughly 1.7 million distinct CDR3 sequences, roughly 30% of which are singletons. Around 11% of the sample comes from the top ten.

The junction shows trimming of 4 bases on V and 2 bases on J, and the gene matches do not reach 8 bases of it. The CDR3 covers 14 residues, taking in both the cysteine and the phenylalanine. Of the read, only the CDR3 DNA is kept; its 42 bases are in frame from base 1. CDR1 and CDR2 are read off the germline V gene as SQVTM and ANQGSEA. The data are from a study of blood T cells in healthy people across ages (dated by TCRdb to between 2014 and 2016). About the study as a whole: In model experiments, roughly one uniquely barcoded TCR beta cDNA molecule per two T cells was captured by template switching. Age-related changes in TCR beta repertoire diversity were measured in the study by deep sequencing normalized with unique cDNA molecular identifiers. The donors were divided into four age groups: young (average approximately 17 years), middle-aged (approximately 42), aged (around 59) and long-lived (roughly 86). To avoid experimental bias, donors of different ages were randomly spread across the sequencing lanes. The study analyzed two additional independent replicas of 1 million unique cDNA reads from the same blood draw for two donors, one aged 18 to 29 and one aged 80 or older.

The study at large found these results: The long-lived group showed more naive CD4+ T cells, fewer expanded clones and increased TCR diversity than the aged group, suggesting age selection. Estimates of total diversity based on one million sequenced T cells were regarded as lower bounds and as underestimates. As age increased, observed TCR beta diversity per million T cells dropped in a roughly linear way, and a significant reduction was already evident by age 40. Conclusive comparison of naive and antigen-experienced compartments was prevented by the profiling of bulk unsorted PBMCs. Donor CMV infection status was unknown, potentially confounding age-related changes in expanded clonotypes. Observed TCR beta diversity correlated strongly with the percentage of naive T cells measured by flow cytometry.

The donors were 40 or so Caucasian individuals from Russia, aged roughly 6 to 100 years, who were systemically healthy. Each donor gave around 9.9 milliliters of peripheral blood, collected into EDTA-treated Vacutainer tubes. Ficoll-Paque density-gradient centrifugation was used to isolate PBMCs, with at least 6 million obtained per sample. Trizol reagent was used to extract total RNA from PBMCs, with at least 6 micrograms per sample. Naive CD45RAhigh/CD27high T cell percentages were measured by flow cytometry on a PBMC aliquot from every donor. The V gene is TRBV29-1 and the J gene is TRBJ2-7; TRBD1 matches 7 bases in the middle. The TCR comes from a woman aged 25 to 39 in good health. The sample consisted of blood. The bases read TGCAGCGTTGTGAGACAGGGACGAACCTACGAGCAGTACTTC. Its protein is CSVVRQGRTYEQYF.